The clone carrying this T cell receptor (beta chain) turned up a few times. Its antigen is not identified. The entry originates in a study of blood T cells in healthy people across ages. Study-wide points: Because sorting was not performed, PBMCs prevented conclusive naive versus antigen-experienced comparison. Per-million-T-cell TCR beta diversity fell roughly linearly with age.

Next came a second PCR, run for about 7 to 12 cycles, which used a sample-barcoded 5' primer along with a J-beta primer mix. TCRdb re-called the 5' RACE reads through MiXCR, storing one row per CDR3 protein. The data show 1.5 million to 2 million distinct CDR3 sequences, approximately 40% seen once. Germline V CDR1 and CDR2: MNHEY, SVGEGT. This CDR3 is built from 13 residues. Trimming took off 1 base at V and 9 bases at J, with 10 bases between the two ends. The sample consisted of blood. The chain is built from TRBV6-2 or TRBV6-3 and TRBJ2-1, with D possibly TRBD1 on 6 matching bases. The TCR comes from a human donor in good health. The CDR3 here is CASSYLGQSEQFF. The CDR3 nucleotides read TGTGCCAGCAGTTACTTAGGACAGTCTGAGCAGTTCTTC.